The 21 T cell receptor beta chains presented below share a single source sample, sequenced in a study of blood T cell repertoires in COVID-19 (TCRdb year 2020). The protocol used for the library was the immunoSEQ multiplex PCR assay. In its TCRdb copy, this immuneACCESS table keeps in-frame sequences only and misses some clones. Where compared with another copy, unresolved V genes explain less than half of these, and the others have no known cause. This sample gives 250,000 or so clones in total; around nine tenths of them show up just once. 5.5% to 9% of the sample is held by the ten biggest clonotypes. The sample was peripheral blood. These TCRs come from a woman in her 70s with active or convalescent COVID-19.

This clone was recorded only once. The J gene is TRBJ1-3, the V gene TRBV19; D gene ambiguous. The length of the CDR3 is 14 residues. CDR1 is LNHDA, CDR2 SQIVND, per germline (reference sequence). V shed 7 bases and J shed 4 bases, with 14 bases lying between them. CDR3 in amino acids: CASTLGSEGNTIYF. CDR3 coding DNA: TGTGCCAGTACCTTGGGTTCGGAGGGAAACACCATATATTTT.

This clone was seen just once. The rearrangement links TRBV6-5 to TRBJ1-1; the match to TRBD1 covers 8 bases. V lost 6 bases and J lost 7; bases outside the gene matches: 7. The CDR3 is 13 residues long. CDR1 and CDR2 (germline): MNHEY, SVGAGI. The CDR3 sequence is CASRDRVSGEAFF. The DNA for the CDR3 is TGTGCCAGCAGGGACAGGGTAAGCGGTGAAGCTTTCTTT.

V usage is TRBV9 and J usage is TRBJ2-2; D remains ambiguous. CDR1 is SGDLS, CDR2 YYNGEE, per germline. The CDR3 is made up of 12 amino acids. V gave up 4 bases and J gave up 5 bases, with 6 bases separating them. The CDR3: CASSKETGELFF. The CDR3 coding sequence is TGTGCCAGCAGCAAGGAGACCGGGGAGCTGTTTTTT.

V gene TRBV6-6 combines with J gene TRBJ1-3; possibly TRBD1 for D (6 bases). This CDR3 contains 13 residues. Germline CDR1 MNHNY, CDR2 SVGAGI (reference sequence). V dropped 6 bases and J dropped 2 bases, with 8 bases sitting between them. DNA for the CDR3: TGTGCCAGCAGACAGGGTGCTGGAAACACCATATATTTT. The encoded protein is CASRQGAGNTIYF.

The rearrangement uses TRBV5-1 and TRBJ2-1; TRBD1 matches at 9 bases. CDR3 length: 10 amino acids. Germline V gene data show CDR1 as SGHRS and CDR2 as YFSETQ. Trimming removed 7 bases from V and 16 bases from J; junction bases left unmatched: 6. This chain's CDR3 is CASGTGQLFF. Written as DNA, the CDR3 is TGCGCCAGCGGGACAGGGCAATTATTCTTC.

V gene TRBV28 combines with J gene TRBJ1-5, with TRBD1 identical over 8 bases. J lost 7 bases, V lost 2 bases, and 7 bases had no gene match. The CDR3 extends over 15 amino acids. CDR1 and CDR2 (germline): MDHEN, SYDVKM. The CDR3 region has the DNA TGTGCCAGCAGTTTAACAGGGGGAAAATGGCAGCCCCAGCATTTT. Protein: CASSLTGGKWQPQHF.

This rearrangement joins TRBV7-3 to TRBJ2-2, with a weak D call TRBD2 (6 bases). Deletions cut 5 bases from V and 1 base from J, with 11 bases between. The CDR3 has 15 amino acids. CDR1 is SGHTA and CDR2 is FQGTGA in the germline V gene. The DNA for the CDR3 is TGTGCCAGCAGCAATAGCGGTTTGAACACCGGGGAGCTGTTTTTT. Its translation: CASSNSGLNTGELFF.

As DNA, the CDR3 is TGTGCCAGCAGCGTACACGTGGGCAGTGGCTACACCTTC. Its protein product is CASSVHVGSGYTF. This chain connects TRBV9 to TRBJ1-2; D is ambiguous. Deletions cut 1 base from V and 7 bases from J, with 11 bases between. The CDR3 spans 13 residues. Germline-derived CDR1 and CDR2 are SGDLS and YYNGEE.

This clone was observed once. For the CDR3, the DNA is TGTGCCAGCAGTTTTTCCCGGAACACTGAAGCTTTCTTT. Translation gives CASSFSRNTEAFF. The rearrangement uses TRBV12-3 or TRBV12-4 and TRBJ1-1; D call uncertain. V was clipped by 3 bases and J by 1 base, with 6 bases between them. The CDR3 consists of 13 residues.

This chain joins TRBV3-1 (or the pseudogene TRBV3-2) and TRBJ2-7; 7 nucleotides line up with TRBD1. V was clipped by 0 bases and J by 7 bases; unmatched bases: 9. The CDR3 runs to 15 residues. CDR1 is LGHDT and CDR2 is YNNKEL in the germline V gene (reference sequence). The CDR3 region has the DNA TGTGCCAGCAGCCAAGACCAAAGACAGGGATGGGAGCAGTACTTC. It yields the protein CASSQDQRQGWEQYF.

This chain uses TRBV4-3 with TRBJ1-4; the D gene is possibly TRBD1 (6 bases). CDR1 is LGHNA, CDR2 YSLEER, per germline. The V and J ends lost 5 bases and 1 base respectively, with 14 bases between them. The CDR3 runs 16 residues. CDR3 loop: CASSAGQRLTNEKLFF. In DNA form, the CDR3 reads TGCGCCAGCAGCGCCGGACAGAGACTAACTAATGAAAAACTGTTTTTT.

The table lists this clone with a count of one. The chain links TRBV24-1 to TRBJ2-5, with D possibly being TRBD2 (6 bases). The V end was cut by 9 bases, the J end by 5 bases, with 15 bases between. This CDR3 spans 13 amino acids. Germline CDR1 KGHDR, CDR2 SFDVKD. The CDR3 DNA reads TGTGCCACCGCCTGGGGGGAGAGGGAGACCCAGTACTTC. Its protein is CATAWGERETQYF.

The rearrangement links TRBV9 to TRBJ2-5; 8 positions agree with TRBD1. The J segment lost 5 bases and the V segment lost 4 bases, leaving 4 bases of the junction unmatched. The CDR3 has 13 residues. Per germline, CDR1 SGDLS and CDR2 YYNGEE. The CDR3 DNA reads as TGTGCCAGCAGCCCGCGGACAGGGGAGACCCAGTACTTC. Its protein is CASSPRTGETQYF.

The chain employs TRBV19 and TRBJ1-4, with a possible D match to TRBD1 (5 bases). The CDR3 has 14 amino acids. In germline, CDR1 is LNHDA, CDR2 SQIVND (reference sequence). The germline V and J ends were trimmed by 6 bases and 11 bases, with 19 bases remaining between them. The CDR3 region is CASSLGGANYKLFF. The CDR3 DNA is TGTGCCAGTAGCCTCGGAGGGGCGAATTATAAACTGTTTTTT.

The chain has TRBV5-5 and TRBJ1-6; 7 bases fit TRBD1. Germline values: CDR1 SGHKS, CDR2 YYEKEE (reference sequence). The CDR3 consists of 13 residues. J lost 10 bases, V lost 2 bases, and 3 bases had no gene match. The CDR3 protein is CASSFNRGSPLHF. In nucleotides, the CDR3 is TGTGCCAGCAGCTTTAACAGGGGATCACCCCTCCACTTT.

The chain carries TRBV11-2 and TRBJ1-6; D might be TRBD1 (5 bases). V was pared by 5 bases and J by 0 bases, with 17 bases between. The CDR3 length is 18 residues. Germline V gene lookup returns CDR1 SGHAT and CDR2 FQNNGV. CDR3 residues: CASSPGTRGNSYNSPLHF. CDR3 DNA sequence: TGTGCCAGCAGCCCCGGGACTAGGGGTAACTCCTATAATTCACCCCTCCACTTT.

V usage is TRBV7-2 and J usage is TRBJ1-3; D is ambiguous. The germline CDR1 and CDR2 sequences are SGHTA and FQGNSA. The CDR3 is 14 amino acids. Trimming cost V 7 bases and J 2 bases, with 12 bases left between them. CDR3: CASTAVGAGNTIYF. CDR3 DNA: TGTGCCAGCACCGCAGTGGGAGCTGGAAACACCATATATTTT.

The chain couples TRBV27 to TRBJ1-1, with 9 nucleotides matching TRBD1. CDR3 length: 12 amino acids. Looked up from germline, CDR1 is MNHEY and CDR2 is SMNVEV (reference sequence). V dropped 6 bases and J dropped 6; count of bases not matched to a gene: 2. The CDR3 DNA follows: TGTGCCAGCAGGAGACAGGGGGCTGAAGCTTTCTTT. Translated, it gives CASRRQGAEAFF.

This chain joins TRBV19 and TRBJ1-2; D unclear. V was cut by 5 bases and J by 4 bases, with 23 bases left in between. Germline V gives CDR1 LNHDA, CDR2 SQIVND (reference sequence). The CDR3 has 17 amino acids. The CDR3 is CASSRAPPYGGRYGYTF. The CDR3 DNA reads TGTGCCAGTAGTCGGGCCCCCCCCTACGGAGGGCGCTATGGCTACACCTTC.

The chain combines TRBV11-2 with TRBJ2-3; 7 bases line up with TRBD2. This CDR3 is built from 13 residues. V was pared by 4 bases and J by 6 bases, with 4 bases of the junction left unmatched. CDR1 and CDR2 from the germline V gene are SGHAT and FQNNGV. The CDR3 sequence is CASSSLTSDTQYF. The CDR3 DNA reads as TGTGCCAGCAGCTCCCTGACTAGCGATACGCAGTATTTT.

The gene calls are TRBV18 and TRBJ1-3; no clear D. The length of the CDR3 is 19 residues. From germline, CDR1 is KGHSH and CDR2 LQKENI. Trimming stripped 4 bases from V and 0 bases from J, with 22 bases between. The CDR3 spells CASSRVATERSGSGNTIYF. The CDR3 DNA is TGTGCCAGCTCACGAGTCGCGACCGAGAGGTCTGGCTCTGGAAACACCATATATTTT.